This entry lists 21 T cell receptor beta chains sequenced from one sample in a study of cytomegalovirus exposure and HLA in healthy donors. The PCR ran on 60 Vbeta and 13 Jbeta primers. Assay: immunoSEQ multiplex PCR; the TCRdb copy retains only in-frame clones and omits some. The table includes about 120,000 clones, approximately 80% detected once. Sample: PBMCs. The receptors stem from a woman aged 18-29 years in good health and CMV-seronegative.

The rearrangement joins TRBV7-9 to TRBJ1-1; the D is unclear. V shed 2 bases and J shed 0 bases, with 10 bases lying between them. CDR3 length equals 15 residues. Germline V CDR1 and CDR2: SEHNR, FQNEAQ (reference sequence). The CDR3 region has the DNA TGTGCCAGCAGCTTAAGGCGGGCGGTGAACACTGAAGCTTTCTTT. Its protein product is CASSLRRAVNTEAFF.

The chain has TRBV7-6 and TRBJ1-2; no reliable D call. Looked up from germline, CDR1 is SGHVS and CDR2 is FNYEAQ. This CDR3 has 14 residues. V lost 1 base, J lost 6 bases, and 12 bases lay in between. The CDR3 loop reads CASSLVSGGDGYTF. CDR3 in DNA: TGTGCCAGCAGCTTAGTCTCGGGCGGGGATGGCTACACCTTC.

The rearrangement uses TRBV5-5 and TRBJ2-7; possible D gene TRBD2, 5 bases. This CDR3 is 14 amino acids long. The germline V gene encodes CDR1 SGHKS and CDR2 YYEKEE (reference sequence). Between the trimmed V and J ends, which lost 4 bases and 0 bases, there was a span of 11 bases. In nucleotides, the CDR3 is TGTGCCAGCAGCGAGATACGGGGCTCCTACGAGCAGTACTTC. Residues: CASSEIRGSYEQYF.

This chain joins TRBV4-2 and TRBJ2-7; 11 bases align to TRBD2. V trimming: 1 base; J trimming: 2 bases; junction bases outside the gene matches: 1. This CDR3 contains 15 residues. Germline CDR1 LGHNA, CDR2 YNFKEQ. The CDR3 nucleotides are TGTGCCAGCAGCCAAGGACTAGCGGGGCCCTACGAGCAGTACTTC. Its translation is CASSQGLAGPYEQYF.

This chain joins TRBV6-6 and TRBJ1-5, with D possibly TRBD1 on 6 matching bases. The CDR3 is 14 amino acids. The germline gives CDR1 MNHNY, CDR2 SVGAGI (reference sequence). The V end lost 7 bases, the J end lost 5 bases, and 15 bases lay between the germline ends. The CDR3 loop reads CASISDSGDQPQHF. DNA for the CDR3: TGTGCCAGCATTTCGGACAGCGGCGATCAGCCCCAGCATTTT.

This clone showed up just a few times. The chain carries TRBV7-9 and TRBJ1-1, with D possibly TRBD1 on 6 matching bases. The V end lost 4 bases, the J end lost 2 bases, and 17 bases lay between the germline ends. This CDR3 comprises 16 residues. CDR1 and CDR2 (germline): SEHNR, FQNEAQ (reference sequence). CDR3: CASSWGHLRGNTEAFF. The DNA for the CDR3 is TGTGCCAGCAGCTGGGGACACCTGAGGGGAAACACTGAAGCTTTCTTT.

Worth noting for this clone: A junction end diverges from the germline sequence, so it may reflect a read error. The rearrangement joins TRBV5-4 to TRBJ2-6, with a possible D match to TRBD2 (6 bases). The length of the CDR3 is 15 residues. The germline V gene has CDR1 SGHNT and CDR2 YYREEE (reference sequence). The CDR3 bases are TGTGCCAGCAGCTGGGGGGACTCTGGGGCCAACGGCCTGACTTTC. Amino acids: CASSWGDSGANGLTF.

The chain carries TRBV29-1 and TRBJ2-2; a weak D match, TRBD2 (6 bases). CDR1 is SQVTM and CDR2 is ANQGSEA in the germline V gene. The V end was cut by 6 bases, the J end by 3 bases, with 8 bases between. This CDR3 contains 12 residues. CDR3 amino acids: CSVRRDTGELFF. The CDR3 DNA sequence: TGCAGCGTGCGGAGGGACACCGGGGAGCTGTTTTTT.

This clone has a single count. Other DNA sequences in the sample encode the same CDR3. The chain is built from TRBV18 and TRBJ1-4; maybe TRBD1 (6 bases). Trimming removed 4 bases at V and 5 bases at J, with 11 bases between. Germline CDR1 is KGHSH and CDR2 is LQKENI. The CDR3 spans 14 residues. CDR3 sequence (DNA): TGTGCCAGCTCACGCGGACAGCTGAATGAAAAACTGTTTTTT. This sequence encodes CASSRGQLNEKLFF.

CDR3 amino acids: CSVLDRGGYEQYF. For the CDR3, the DNA is TGCAGCGTCCTTGACAGGGGGGGCTACGAGCAGTACTTC. The chain has TRBV29-1 and TRBJ2-7, with 9 bases matching TRBD1. The germline gives CDR1 SQVTM, CDR2 ANQGSEA. V lost 6 bases to trimming and J lost 3 bases; unmatched junction nucleotides: 6. The CDR3 covers 13 residues.

The gene calls are TRBV4-3 and TRBJ2-7; tentative D call: TRBD2 (5 bases). V was shortened by 4 bases and J by 6 bases, with 13 bases between the two germline ends. Germline assignment: CDR1 LGHNA and CDR2 YSLEER. The CDR3 sequence is 13 residues long. CDR3 DNA sequence: TGCGCCAGCAGCCGGGGAGTGGCAGCCGAGCAGTACTTC. Protein sequence: CASSRGVAAEQYF.

The chain has TRBV7-3 and TRBJ1-1; D perhaps matches TRBD1 (5 bases). The CDR3 totals 13 residues. The V end lost 2 bases, the J end lost 4 bases, and 8 bases lay between the germline ends. The germline gives CDR1 SGHTA, CDR2 FQGTGA. The CDR3, as DNA: TGTGCCAGCAGCTTATCGGGGGGCACTGAAGCTTTCTTT. Its translation is CASSLSGGTEAFF.

This clone was seen more than once but under ten times. The rearrangement joins TRBV19 to TRBJ2-2; the D is unclear. Trimming pared 7 bases from V and 6 bases from J, leaving 15 bases between. Germline V gives CDR1 LNHDA, CDR2 SQIVND (reference sequence). This CDR3 spans 14 amino acids. CDR3 sequence reads: CASTPLVEAGELFF. The CDR3 region has the DNA TGTGCCAGTACCCCGCTAGTCGAGGCCGGGGAGCTGTTTTTT.

The gene calls are TRBV5-6 and TRBJ1-5; no clear D gene. V was shortened by 4 bases and J by 6 bases, with 8 bases between the two germline ends. From germline, CDR1 is SGHDT and CDR2 YYEEEE. The CDR3 runs to 12 residues. The CDR3 is CASSTVGQPQHF. The CDR3 DNA reads TGTGCCAGCAGCACAGTGGGTCAGCCCCAGCATTTT.

The chain uses TRBV19 and TRBJ2-2, with 11 bases identical to TRBD1. The CDR3 is made up of 17 amino acids. Germline lookup yields CDR1 LNHDA and CDR2 SQIVND (reference sequence). Losses at the gene ends were 3 bases for V and 5 bases for J; bases not matched to a gene: 8. The CDR3 protein is CASSIYPRDRGTGELFF. In nucleotides, the CDR3 is TGTGCCAGTAGTATCTACCCCCGGGACAGGGGGACCGGGGAGCTGTTTTTT. Drawing the rest from reference TRBV19 and TRBJ2-2, the complete variable domain is DGGITQSPKYLFRKEGQNVTLSCEQNLNHDAMYWYRQDPGQGLRLIYYSQIVNDFQKGDIAEGYSVSREKKESFPLTVTSAQKNPTAFYLCASSIYPRDRGTGELFFGEGSRLTVL.

The table lists this clone with a count of one. J is TRBJ2-2 and V is TRBV7-2; D is perhaps TRBD2 (6 bases). Per germline, CDR1 SGHTA and CDR2 FQGNSA. Between the trimmed V and J ends, which lost 8 bases and 6 bases, there was a span of 13 bases. There are 13 residues in the CDR3. The chain's CDR3 is CASAARDSGELFF. CDR3 DNA: TGTGCCAGCGCTGCGCGGGACTCCGGGGAGCTGTTTTTT.

The rearrangement links TRBV27 to TRBJ1-2, with a weak D call TRBD1 (5 bases). Trimming took 4 bases from V and 6 from J, leaving 18 bases between them. Germline CDR1 MNHEY, CDR2 SMNVEV (reference sequence). There are 15 residues in the CDR3. The CDR3 loop is CASSSRLVGGNGYTF. The CDR3 DNA reads TGTGCCAGCAGTTCCCGGCTTGTCGGGGGAAATGGCTACACCTTC.

The chain employs TRBV6-1 and TRBJ2-7; D is possibly TRBD2 (6 bases). The germline V gene encodes CDR1 MNHNS and CDR2 SASEGT. The CDR3 totals 13 residues. The V and J ends lost 9 bases and 3 bases respectively, with 15 bases between them. CDR3 DNA: TGTGCCAGGGGGCGGGACTTGAACTACGAGCAGTACTTC. The encoded protein is CARGRDLNYEQYF.

This chain uses TRBV19 with TRBJ1-2, with 9 nucleotides matching TRBD1. The V gene's germline CDR1 is LNHDA and CDR2 SQIVND (reference sequence). The CDR3 is made up of 15 amino acids. V lost 3 bases to trimming and J lost 8 bases; unmatched junction nucleotides: 10. The CDR3 loop is CASSIGQGSLLGYTF. The CDR3 DNA follows: TGTGCCAGTAGTATTGGACAGGGGTCGCTTTTGGGCTACACCTTC.

The CDR3 loop reads CASSYLAGARAQYF. CDR3 DNA sequence: TGTGCCAGCAGCTACCTAGCGGGAGCGCGGGCCCAGTACTTC. This chain connects TRBV7-2 to TRBJ2-5, with 10 bases aligning to TRBD2. The CDR3 has 14 residues. Germline CDR1 reads SGHTA; CDR2 reads FQGNSA. V shed 4 bases, J shed 9 bases, and the junction held 8 bases outside the gene matches.

The chain carries TRBV6-5 and TRBJ2-7, with no clear D. The V gene lost 8 bases and the J gene lost 7 bases, with 12 bases spanning the gap. The V gene's germline CDR1 is MNHEY and CDR2 SVGAGI. This CDR3 is 11 amino acids long. CDR3 sequence (DNA): TGTGCCAGCGGATACGGAGCTGAGCAGTACTTC. This translates into CASGYGAEQYF.